This note documents a single T cell receptor beta chain sequence. It lacks a known antigen. Per-base qualities were not stored, and no clone one base away is much larger. The sample holds other DNA sequences that translate to the same CDR3. This specimen belongs to a study of shared clonotypes between healthy human individuals (dated by TCRdb to 2018 to 2021). In the study overall: A couple of women and a few men aged 18 to 49 years were included in the cohort. For each donor, CD4 naive and CD4 memory were each run on three plates, CD8 naive on two plates, and CD8 memory on one plate. To estimate repertoire size and how much clonotype sharing occurs between individuals, the study deeply sequenced the blood TCR repertoires of several healthy adults. Each donor's leukapheresis produced roughly between roughly 0.85 and 9.5 billion PBMCs. To increase sequencing depth and limit assay-specific biases, TCR repertoire library preparation and sequencing were carried out by different laboratories using diverse techniques. What the research found in general, with its limitations: The small number of donors limited the genetic and exposure-history diversity represented. About 5% of naive CD4, 3.5% of naive CD8, around 2.3% of memory CD4, and around 0.4% of memory CD8 clonotypes were shared across several donors. Pairwise subsampling indicated that sequencing depth was expected to affect the degree of clonotype sharing among donors. Compared with non-shared clonotypes, the clonotypes found in all four sorted-subset donors had higher generation probabilities. Sampling was limited to blood, and TCR repertoires in tissue likely differ from TCR repertoires in blood. Even with the large sequencing depth, rarefaction of the sorted-subset datasets indicated that sequencing was incomplete. Naive subsets generally had larger estimated clonotype richness than memory subsets.

A distance of 6 bases separates the germline ends of V and J, which lose 3 bases and 4 bases respectively. From cysteine to phenylalanine, the CDR3 is 12 amino acids long. Just the 36-base CDR3 DNA is kept, in frame starting at base 1. CDR1 and CDR2 are read off the germline V gene as MDHEN and SYDVKM. CD8 naive samples consisted of CD45RO-negative cells that were positively selected for CCR7, yielding a CD45RA+CCR7+ population without TemRA cells. The donors were healthy, HIV-negative adults with no recently reported acute infections or vaccinations. All donors were Caucasian adults living in Nashville, Tennessee, USA. After blood collection by leukapheresis, PBMCs were isolated using Ficoll-Histopaque density gradient centrifugation and then cryopreserved in the vapor phase of liquid nitrogen. Analytical flow cytometry was used to check the purity and quantity of every magnetically sorted T cell population. Genomic DNA was isolated from every sorted fraction and measured by UV absorbance on a Nanodrop 2000c.

TCR CDR3 regions were amplified from genomic DNA by multiplex PCR using the deep immunoSEQ assay. For each cell subset, the extracted genomic DNA was distributed evenly across all wells of several immunoSEQ 96-well plates, and each plate served as one replicate. Each replicate PCR for sorted subsets received around 0.2 ug genomic DNA, equal to about 30,000 T cell genomes. Purified libraries were quantified with a Qubit 3.0 fluorometer, sized on a Bioanalyzer 2100, and re-quantified with the KAPA Library Quantification kit. A separate single-read 150-cycle Illumina NextSeq 550 flow cell was used to sequence each immunoSEQ 96-well plate. Regarding the original processing steps: Because only junctional sequences without quality scores were contained in the immunoSEQ output, filtering matching that applied to full-length reads could not be performed. To assign V/J genes and CDR3, sequences were annotated using PyIR, a Python wrapper for IgBLAST v1.9, with IMGT germline references. Any read was removed if the V/J assignment was weak (E-value above 1e-6), the CDR3 was missing, or the read contained stop codons, out-of-frame junctions, or ambiguous translated residues. V3J clonotypes were defined as sequences sharing the same inferred V gene, J gene, and CDR3 amino acid sequence. To compute the percentage overlap between repertoires, the number of shared unique clonotypes was divided by the size of the smaller repertoire. Repertoire richness was assessed with RTK rarefaction, the Chao1 estimator, and Recon v2.1 estimates of unobserved clonotypes. Generation probabilities were computed with OLGA for all TCRbeta clonotypes obtained by the gDNA method from several donors. The clones in this table, taken by TCRdb from immuneACCESS, are in-frame only. Not every clone is retained; where verified, under half of the shortfall comes from an unresolved V gene, and the cause of the rest is unknown. V, J and clone size are taken as reported in that table, and D and trimming were inferred from the DNA itself. The sample records some 2 million clones, about 95% of which are singletons. The ten largest make up about 1.1% of the sample.

The sequenced sample consisted of naive CD8+ T cells sorted from blood. The intended sense of this specimen's cell subset or site label: CD45RA+CCR7+. The source is a man younger than 35 in good health. The chain couples TRBV28 to TRBJ1-2; a tentative D call is TRBD1 (6 bases match). The nucleotide sequence reads as follows: TGTGCCAGCAGTTTGGACAGCTATGGCTACACCTTC. This is translated as CASSLDSYGYTF.